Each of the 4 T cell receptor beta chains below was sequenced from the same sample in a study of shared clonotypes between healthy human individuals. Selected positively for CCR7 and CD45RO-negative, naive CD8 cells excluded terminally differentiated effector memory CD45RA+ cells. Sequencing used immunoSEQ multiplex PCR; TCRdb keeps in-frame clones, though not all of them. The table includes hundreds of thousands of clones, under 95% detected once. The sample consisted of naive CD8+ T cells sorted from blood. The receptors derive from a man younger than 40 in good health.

The CDR3 here is CASSGVGGLETQYF. CDR3 sequence (DNA): TGTGCCAGCAGTGGGGTCGGGGGGCTTGAGACCCAGTACTTC. The chain joins TRBV28 to TRBJ2-5; TRBD2 might be the D (7 bases). Deletions cut 5 bases from V and 5 bases from J, with 15 bases between. This CDR3 region has 14 residues. Germline V lookup: CDR1 MDHEN, CDR2 SYDVKM.

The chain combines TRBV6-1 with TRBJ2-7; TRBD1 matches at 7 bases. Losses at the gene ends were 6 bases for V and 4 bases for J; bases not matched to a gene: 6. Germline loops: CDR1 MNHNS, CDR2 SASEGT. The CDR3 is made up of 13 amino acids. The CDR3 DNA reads TGTGCCAGCAGAGTACCGACAGGGTACGAGCAGTACTTC. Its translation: CASRVPTGYEQYF.

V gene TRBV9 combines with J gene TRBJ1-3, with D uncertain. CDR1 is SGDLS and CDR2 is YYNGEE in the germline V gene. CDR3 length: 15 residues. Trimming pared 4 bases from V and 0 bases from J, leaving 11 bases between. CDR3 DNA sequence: TGTGCCAGCAGCCCCGGAGGAGGCTCTGGAAACACCATATATTTT. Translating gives CASSPGGGSGNTIYF.

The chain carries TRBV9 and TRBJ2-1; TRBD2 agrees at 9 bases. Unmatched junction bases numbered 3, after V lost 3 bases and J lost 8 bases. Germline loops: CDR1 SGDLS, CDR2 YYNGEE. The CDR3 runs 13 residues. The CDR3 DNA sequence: TGTGCCAGCAGCGCGGGACTAGCATATGAGCAGTTCTTC. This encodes CASSAGLAYEQFF.